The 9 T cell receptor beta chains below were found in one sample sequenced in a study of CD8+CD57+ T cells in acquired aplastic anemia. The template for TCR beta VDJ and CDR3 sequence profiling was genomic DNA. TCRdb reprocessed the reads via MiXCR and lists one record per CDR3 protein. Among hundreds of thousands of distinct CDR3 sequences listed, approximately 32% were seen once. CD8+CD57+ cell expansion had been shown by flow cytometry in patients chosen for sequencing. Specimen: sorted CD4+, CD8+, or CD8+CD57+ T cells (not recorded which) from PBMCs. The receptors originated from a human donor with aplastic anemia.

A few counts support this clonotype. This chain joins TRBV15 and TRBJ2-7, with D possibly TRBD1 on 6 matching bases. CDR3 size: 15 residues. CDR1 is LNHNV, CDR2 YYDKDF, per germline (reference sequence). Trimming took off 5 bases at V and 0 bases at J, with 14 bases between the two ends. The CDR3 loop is CATSHRDMRSYEQYF. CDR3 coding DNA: TGTGCCACCAGCCACCGGGACATGCGCTCCTACGAGCAGTACTTC. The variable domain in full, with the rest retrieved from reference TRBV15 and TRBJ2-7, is DAMVIQNPRYQVTQFGKPVTLSCSQTLNHNVMYWYQQKSSQAPKLLFHYYDKDFNNEADTPDNFQSRRPNTSFCFLDIRSPGLGDTAMYLCATSHRDMRSYEQYFGPGTRLTVT.

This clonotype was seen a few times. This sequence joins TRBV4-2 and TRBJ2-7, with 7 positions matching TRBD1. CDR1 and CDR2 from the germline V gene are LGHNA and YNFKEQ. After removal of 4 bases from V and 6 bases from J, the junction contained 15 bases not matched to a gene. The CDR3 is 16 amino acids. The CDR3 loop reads CASSRHQTGVDGEQYF. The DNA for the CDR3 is TGTGCCAGCAGCCGACACCAAACAGGGGTGGATGGCGAGCAGTACTTC.

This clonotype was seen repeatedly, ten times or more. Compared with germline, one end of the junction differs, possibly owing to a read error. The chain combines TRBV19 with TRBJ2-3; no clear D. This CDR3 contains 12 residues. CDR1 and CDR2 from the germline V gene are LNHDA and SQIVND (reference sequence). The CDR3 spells CASSTYQTTRYF. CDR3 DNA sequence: TGTGCCAGTAGTACCTATCAAACTACGCGGTATTTT.

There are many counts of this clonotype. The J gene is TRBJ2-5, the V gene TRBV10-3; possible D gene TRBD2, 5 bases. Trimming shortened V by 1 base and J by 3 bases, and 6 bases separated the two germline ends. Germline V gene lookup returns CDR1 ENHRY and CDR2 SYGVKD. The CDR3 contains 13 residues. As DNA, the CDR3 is TGTGCCATCAGTGAGTTGGGAGAAGAGACCCAGTACTTC. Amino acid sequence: CAISELGEETQYF.

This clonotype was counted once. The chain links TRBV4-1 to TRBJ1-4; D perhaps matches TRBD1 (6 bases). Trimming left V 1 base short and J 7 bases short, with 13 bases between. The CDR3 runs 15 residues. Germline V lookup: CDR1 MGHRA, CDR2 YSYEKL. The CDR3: CASSQGDRSAEKLFF. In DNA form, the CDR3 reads TGCGCCAGCAGCCAAGGAGACAGGTCGGCTGAAAAACTGTTTTTT.

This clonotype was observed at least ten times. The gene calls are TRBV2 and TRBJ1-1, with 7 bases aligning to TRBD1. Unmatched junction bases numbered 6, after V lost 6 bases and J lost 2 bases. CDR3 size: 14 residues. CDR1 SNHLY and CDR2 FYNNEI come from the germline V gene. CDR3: CASSGTDVNTEAFF. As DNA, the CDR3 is TGTGCCAGCAGCGGGACAGATGTCAACACTGAAGCTTTCTTT.

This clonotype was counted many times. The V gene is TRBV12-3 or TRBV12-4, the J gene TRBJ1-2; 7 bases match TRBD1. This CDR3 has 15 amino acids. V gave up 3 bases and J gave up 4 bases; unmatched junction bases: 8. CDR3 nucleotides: TGTGCCAGCAGTTTTGGTCAGGGGGTAGGCTATGGCTACACCTTC. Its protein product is CASSFGQGVGYGYTF.

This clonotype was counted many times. CDR3 DNA: TGTGCCAGTACCCCGACAGGGGGGTCTTCTGGCTACACCTTC. Protein sequence: CASTPTGGSSGYTF. The chain couples TRBV19 to TRBJ1-2; 9 bases fit TRBD1. CDR3 length: 14 residues. V lost 7 bases, J lost 7 bases, and 10 bases stayed unmatched. Per the germline V gene, CDR1 is LNHDA and CDR2 is SQIVND (reference sequence). The whole variable domain, filled in from reference TRBV19 and TRBJ1-2, reads DGGITQSPKYLFRKEGQNVTLSCEQNLNHDAMYWYRQDPGQGLRLIYYSQIVNDFQKGDIAEGYSVSREKKESFPLTVTSAQKNPTAFYLCASTPTGGSSGYTFGSGTRLTVV.

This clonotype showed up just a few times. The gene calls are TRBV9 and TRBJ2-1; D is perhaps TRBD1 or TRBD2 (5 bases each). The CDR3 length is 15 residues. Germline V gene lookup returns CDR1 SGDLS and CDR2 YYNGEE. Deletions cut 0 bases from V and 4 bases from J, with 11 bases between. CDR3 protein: CASSVEGDLYNEQFF. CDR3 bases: TGTGCCAGCAGCGTAGAAGGGGACCTTTACAATGAGCAGTTCTTC. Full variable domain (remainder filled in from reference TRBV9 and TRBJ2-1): DSGVTQTPKHLITATGQRVTLRCSPRSGDLSVYWYQQSLDQGLQFLIQYYNGEERAKGNILERFSAQQFPDLHSELNLSSLELGDSALYFCASSVEGDLYNEQFFGPGTRLTVL.